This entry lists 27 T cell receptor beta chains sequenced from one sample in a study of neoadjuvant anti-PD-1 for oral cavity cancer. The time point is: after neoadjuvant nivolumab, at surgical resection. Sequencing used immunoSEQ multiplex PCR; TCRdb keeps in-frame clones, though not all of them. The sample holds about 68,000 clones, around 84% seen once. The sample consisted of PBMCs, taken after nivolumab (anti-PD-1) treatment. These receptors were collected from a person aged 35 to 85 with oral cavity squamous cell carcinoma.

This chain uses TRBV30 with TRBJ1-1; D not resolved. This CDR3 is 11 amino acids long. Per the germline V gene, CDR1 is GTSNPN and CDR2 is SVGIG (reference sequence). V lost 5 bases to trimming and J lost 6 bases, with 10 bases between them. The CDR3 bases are TGTGCCTGGGGCTGGAGATCTGAAGCTTTCTTT. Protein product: CAWGWRSEAFF.

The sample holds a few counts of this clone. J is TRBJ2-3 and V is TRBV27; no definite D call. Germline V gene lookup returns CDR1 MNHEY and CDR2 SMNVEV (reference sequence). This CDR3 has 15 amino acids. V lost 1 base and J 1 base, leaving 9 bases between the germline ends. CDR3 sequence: CASSLWRKGTDTQYF. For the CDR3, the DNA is TGTGCCAGCAGTTTATGGCGGAAAGGCACAGATACGCAGTATTTT.

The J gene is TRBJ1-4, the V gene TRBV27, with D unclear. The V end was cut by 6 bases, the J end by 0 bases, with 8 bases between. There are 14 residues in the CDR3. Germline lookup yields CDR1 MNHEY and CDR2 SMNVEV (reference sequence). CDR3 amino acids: CASRVLATNEKLFF. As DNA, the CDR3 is TGTGCCAGCAGGGTTCTAGCAACTAATGAAAAACTGTTTTTT.

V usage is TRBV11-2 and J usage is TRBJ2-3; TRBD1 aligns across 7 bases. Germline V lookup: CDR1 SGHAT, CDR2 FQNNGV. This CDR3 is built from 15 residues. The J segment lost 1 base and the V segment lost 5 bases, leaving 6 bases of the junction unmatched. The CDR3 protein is CASSTWDSGTDTQYF. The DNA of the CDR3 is TGTGCCAGCAGCACCTGGGACAGCGGCACAGATACGCAGTATTTT.

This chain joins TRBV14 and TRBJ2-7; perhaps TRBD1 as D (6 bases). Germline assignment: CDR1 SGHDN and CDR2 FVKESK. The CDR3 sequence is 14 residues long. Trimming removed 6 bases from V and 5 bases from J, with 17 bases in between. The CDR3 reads CASSQTGFTHEQYF. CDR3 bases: TGTGCCAGCAGTCAGACAGGATTTACCCACGAGCAGTACTTC.

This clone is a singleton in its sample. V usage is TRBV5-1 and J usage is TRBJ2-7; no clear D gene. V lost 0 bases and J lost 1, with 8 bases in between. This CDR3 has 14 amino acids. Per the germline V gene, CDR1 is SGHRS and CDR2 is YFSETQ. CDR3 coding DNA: TGCGCCAGCAGCTTGGGACACCAGTCCTACGAGCAGTACTTC. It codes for CASSLGHQSYEQYF.

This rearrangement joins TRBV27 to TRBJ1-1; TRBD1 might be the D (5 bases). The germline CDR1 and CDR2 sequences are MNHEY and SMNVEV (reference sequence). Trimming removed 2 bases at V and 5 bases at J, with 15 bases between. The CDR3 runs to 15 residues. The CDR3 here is CASSLRLGGDTEAFF. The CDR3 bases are TGTGCCAGCAGTTTAAGGCTGGGGGGAGATACTGAAGCTTTCTTT.

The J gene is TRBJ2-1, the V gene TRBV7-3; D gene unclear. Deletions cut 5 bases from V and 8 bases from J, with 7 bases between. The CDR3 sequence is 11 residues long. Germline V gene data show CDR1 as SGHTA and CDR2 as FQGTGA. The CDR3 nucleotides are TGTGCCAGCAGCGTTAGTGATGAGCAGTTCTTC. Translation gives CASSVSDEQFF.

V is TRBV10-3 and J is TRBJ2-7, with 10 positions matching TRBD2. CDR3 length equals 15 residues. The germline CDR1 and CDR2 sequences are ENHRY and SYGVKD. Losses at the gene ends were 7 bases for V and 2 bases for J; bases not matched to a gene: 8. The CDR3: CAITPGTSATYEQYF. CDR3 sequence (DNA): TGTGCCATCACTCCCGGGACTAGCGCTACCTACGAGCAGTACTTC.

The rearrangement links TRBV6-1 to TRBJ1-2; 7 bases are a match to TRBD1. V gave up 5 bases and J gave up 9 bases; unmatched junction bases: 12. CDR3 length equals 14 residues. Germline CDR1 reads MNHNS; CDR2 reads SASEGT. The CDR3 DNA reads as TGTGCCAGCAGTCAACCCGGGACAGACCTGTGCTACACCTTC. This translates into CASSQPGTDLCYTF.

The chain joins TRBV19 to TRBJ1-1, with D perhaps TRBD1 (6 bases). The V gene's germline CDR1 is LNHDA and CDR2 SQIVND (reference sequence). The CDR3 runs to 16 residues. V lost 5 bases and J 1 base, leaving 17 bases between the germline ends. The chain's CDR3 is CASSSVRRGRNTEAFF. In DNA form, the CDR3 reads TGTGCCAGTAGTTCTGTACGGCGGGGGCGGAACACTGAAGCTTTCTTT. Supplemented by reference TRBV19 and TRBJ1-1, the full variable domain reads DGGITQSPKYLFRKEGQNVTLSCEQNLNHDAMYWYRQDPGQGLRLIYYSQIVNDFQKGDIAEGYSVSREKKESFPLTVTSAQKNPTAFYLCASSSVRRGRNTEAFFGQGTRLTVV.

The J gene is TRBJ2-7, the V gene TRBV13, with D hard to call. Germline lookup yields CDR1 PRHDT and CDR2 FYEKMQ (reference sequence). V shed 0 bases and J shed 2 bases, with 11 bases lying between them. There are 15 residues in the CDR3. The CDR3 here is CASSLGGGPTYEQYF. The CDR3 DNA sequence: TGTGCCAGCAGCTTAGGCGGCGGCCCAACCTACGAGCAGTACTTC.

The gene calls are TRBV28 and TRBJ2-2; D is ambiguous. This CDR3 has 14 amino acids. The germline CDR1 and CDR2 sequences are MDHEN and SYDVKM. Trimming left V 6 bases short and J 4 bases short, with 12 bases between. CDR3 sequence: CASSESSFTGELFF. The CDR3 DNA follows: TGTGCCAGCAGCGAGTCTAGTTTCACCGGGGAGCTGTTTTTT.

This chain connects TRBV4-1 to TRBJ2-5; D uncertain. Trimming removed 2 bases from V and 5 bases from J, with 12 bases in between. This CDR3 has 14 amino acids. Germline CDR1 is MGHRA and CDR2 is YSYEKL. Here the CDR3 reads CASSQSSQQETQYF. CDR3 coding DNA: TGCGCCAGCAGCCAAAGTTCACAGCAGGAGACCCAGTACTTC.

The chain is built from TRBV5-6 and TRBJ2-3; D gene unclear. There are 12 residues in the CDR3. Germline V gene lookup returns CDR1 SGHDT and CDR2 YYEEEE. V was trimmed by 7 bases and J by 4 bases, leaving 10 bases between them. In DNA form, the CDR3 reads TGTGCCAGCGAGGCAGTCGCAGATACGCAGTATTTT. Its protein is CASEAVADTQYF.

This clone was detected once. The CDR3 spells CASSVSGLVYEQFF. The CDR3 bases are TGTGCCAGCAGCGTATCAGGACTAGTTTATGAGCAGTTCTTC. J is TRBJ2-1 and V is TRBV9; the match to TRBD2 covers 7 bases. In germline, CDR1 is SGDLS, CDR2 YYNGEE. This CDR3 is 14 amino acids long. Trimming removed 1 base from V and 8 bases from J; junction bases left unmatched: 6.

The chain's CDR3 is CASSRSQGGNYGYTF. The CDR3 region has the DNA TGTGCCAGTAGCCGGTCCCAGGGAGGAAACTATGGCTACACCTTC. This chain links TRBV19 with TRBJ1-2; a weak D match, TRBD1 (5 bases). The CDR3 is 15 residues long. The V end was cut by 6 bases, the J end by 2 bases, with 16 bases between. The germline gives CDR1 LNHDA, CDR2 SQIVND (reference sequence). Full variable domain (rest looked up from reference TRBV19 and TRBJ1-2): DGGITQSPKYLFRKEGQNVTLSCEQNLNHDAMYWYRQDPGQGLRLIYYSQIVNDFQKGDIAEGYSVSREKKESFPLTVTSAQKNPTAFYLCASSRSQGGNYGYTFGSGTRLTVV.

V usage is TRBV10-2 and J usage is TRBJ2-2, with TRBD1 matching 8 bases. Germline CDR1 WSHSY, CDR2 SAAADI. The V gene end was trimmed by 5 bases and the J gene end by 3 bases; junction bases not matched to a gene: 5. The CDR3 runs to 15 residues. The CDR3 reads CASSQQGVYTGELFF. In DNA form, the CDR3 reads TGCGCCAGCAGTCAACAGGGGGTGTACACCGGGGAGCTGTTTTTT.

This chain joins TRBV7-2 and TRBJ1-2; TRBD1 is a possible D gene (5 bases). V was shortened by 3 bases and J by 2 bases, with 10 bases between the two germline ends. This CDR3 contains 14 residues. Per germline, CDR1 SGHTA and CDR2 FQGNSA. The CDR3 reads CASSFDSGNYGYTF. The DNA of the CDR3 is TGTGCCAGCAGCTTTGACTCAGGGAACTATGGCTACACCTTC.

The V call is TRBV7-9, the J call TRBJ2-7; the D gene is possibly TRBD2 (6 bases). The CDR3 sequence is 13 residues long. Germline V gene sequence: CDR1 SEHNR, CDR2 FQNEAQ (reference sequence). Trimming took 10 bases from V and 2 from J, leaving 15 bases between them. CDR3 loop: CATTIAEPYEQYF. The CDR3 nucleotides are TGTGCCACAACGATAGCGGAACCCTACGAGCAGTACTTC.

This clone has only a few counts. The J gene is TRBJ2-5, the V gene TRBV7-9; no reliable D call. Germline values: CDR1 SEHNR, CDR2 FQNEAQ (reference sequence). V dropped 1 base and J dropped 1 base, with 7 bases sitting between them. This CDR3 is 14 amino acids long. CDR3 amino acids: CASSLGQVQETQYF. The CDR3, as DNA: TGTGCCAGCAGCTTAGGGCAGGTCCAAGAGACCCAGTACTTC.

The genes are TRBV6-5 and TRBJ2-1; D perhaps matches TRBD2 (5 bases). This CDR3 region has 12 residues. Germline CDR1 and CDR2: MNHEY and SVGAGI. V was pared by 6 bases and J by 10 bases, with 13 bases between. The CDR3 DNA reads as TGTGCCAGCAGGGAGGAACTCGGGGAGCAGTTCTTC. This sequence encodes CASREELGEQFF.

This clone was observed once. CDR3 loop: CASSPQMNTEAFF. DNA of the CDR3: TGTGCCAGCAGCCCTCAGATGAACACTGAAGCTTTCTTT. The chain uses TRBV11-1 and TRBJ1-1; D remains unclear. Germline-derived CDR1 and CDR2 are SGHAT and FQDESV (reference sequence). With 5 bases removed from V and 0 bases from J, the gap between germline ends came to 7 bases. The CDR3 is 13 amino acids.

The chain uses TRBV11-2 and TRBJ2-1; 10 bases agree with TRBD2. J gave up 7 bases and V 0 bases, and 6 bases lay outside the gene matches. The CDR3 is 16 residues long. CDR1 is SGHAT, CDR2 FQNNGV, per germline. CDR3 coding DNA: TGTGCCAGCAGCTTAGATTGGGCTAGCGGGGGAAATGAGCAGTTCTTC. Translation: CASSLDWASGGNEQFF.

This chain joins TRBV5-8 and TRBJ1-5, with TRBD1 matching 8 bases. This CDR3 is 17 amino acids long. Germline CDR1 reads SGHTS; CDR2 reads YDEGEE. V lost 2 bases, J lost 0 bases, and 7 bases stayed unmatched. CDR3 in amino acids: CASSFGQGSYSNQPQHF. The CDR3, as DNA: TGTGCCAGCAGCTTCGGACAGGGCTCGTATAGCAATCAGCCCCAGCATTTT.

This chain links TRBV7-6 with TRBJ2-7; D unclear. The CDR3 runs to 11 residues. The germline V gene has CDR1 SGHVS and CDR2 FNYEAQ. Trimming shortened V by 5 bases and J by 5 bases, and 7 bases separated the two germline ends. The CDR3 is CASSDLNEQYF. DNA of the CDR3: TGTGCCAGCAGCGACCTTAACGAGCAGTACTTC.

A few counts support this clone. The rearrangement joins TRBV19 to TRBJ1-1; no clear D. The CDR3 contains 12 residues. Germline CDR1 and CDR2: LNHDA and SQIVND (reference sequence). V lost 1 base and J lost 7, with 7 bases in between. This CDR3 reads CASSIGRLEAFF. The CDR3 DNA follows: TGTGCCAGTAGTATAGGGCGGCTTGAAGCTTTCTTT.